This entry concerns a single T cell receptor beta chain. The antigen remains undetermined. This entry comes from a study of blood T cells in healthy people across ages. Study-wide results and caveats: A strong correlation was found between TCR beta diversity and the percentage of naive T cells. Diversity figures derived from one million T cells were judged to underestimate the true value. The recorded TCR beta diversity per million T cells decreased in a roughly linear manner with age.

The second PCR ran roughly 7 to 12 cycles with a sample-barcoded 5' primer and J-beta primers. MiXCR, applied by TCRdb to the 5' RACE reads, yields one record per CDR3 protein. The sample holds about 1.5 million distinct CDR3 sequences, approximately 43% seen once. The sequencing input was blood. The TCR sequence derives from a woman under 30 in good health.

The CDR3 sequence is CASSSEVSIPDEQFF. Here the CDR3 DNA reads TGTGCCAGCAGCTCAGAGGTATCAATTCCCGATGAGCAGTTCTTC. This rearrangement joins TRBV7-9 to TRBJ2-1, with D uncertain. V was trimmed by 4 bases and J by 8 bases, leaving 18 bases between them. Germline V CDR1 and CDR2: SEHNR, FQNEAQ (reference sequence). The CDR3 extends over 15 amino acids.